This entry features one TCR beta chain sequence. Its target is unknown. V gave up 5 bases and J gave up 4 bases, with 8 bases separating them. Per germline, CDR1 MNHNY and CDR2 SVGAGI (reference sequence). The CDR3 runs 12 residues. The sample originates from a study of cytomegalovirus exposure and HLA in healthy donors. PCR primers comprised 60 Vbeta and 13 Jbeta primers. Method: immunoSEQ multiplex PCR; TCRdb's copy keeps in-frame clones and lacks some. The profile shows around 160,000 clones, 75% to 90% of them singletons. Findings and caveats of the study: Later on, a genetic analysis was performed. It linked a missense variant in DCLRE1C with V- and J-gene trimming of TCR beta. Rarity held for most TCR sequences, but there were some public TCRs that occurred in many donors. Relative to equally common others, HLA-associated TCR beta chains showed greater clonal expansion in a later analysis.

Though probably carrying unrecorded immune exposures, donors were nominally healthy at sampling. The chain carries TRBV6-6 and TRBJ1-2; D not certain. The specimen was PBMCs. This TCR was sampled from a woman aged 18 to 35 in good health and CMV-seronegative. The CDR3 DNA follows: TGTGCCAGCAGTGTTAACTCCTATGGCTACACCTTC. Amino acid sequence: CASSVNSYGYTF.